This is a list of T cell receptor beta chains from one sample in a study of blood T cell repertoires in COVID-19. Profiling relied on immunoSEQ multiplex PCR, and the TCRdb table lists in-frame clones only, not all of them. Of more than 85,000 clones listed, 81% are singletons. Material for sequencing was peripheral blood. These receptors all come from an elderly man with acute or convalescent COVID-19. CDR3s include the opening cysteine and the closing phenylalanine or tryptophan. The D gene is left open where the match is weak. Expanded clones get a size class; other rows say once, few or many, or leave the size out.

clone_size	v_call	d_call	j_call	cdr3_nt	cdr3_aa
-	TRBV5-5	-	TRBJ1-1	TGTGCCAGCAGCTTGAGCCCTTCGTTGAACACTGAAGCTTTCTTT	CASSLSPSLNTEAFF
-	TRBV7-3	-	TRBJ2-1	TGTGCCAGCAGCGTAGCGGAATACAATGAGCAGTTCTTC	CASSVAEYNEQFF
-	TRBV28	-	TRBJ2-5	TGTGCCAGCGGGAGGGAGACCCAGTACTTC	CASGRETQYF
once	TRBV2	TRBD1	TRBJ2-3	TGTGCCAGCCTAGGACAGGGGACAGATACGCAGTATTTT	CASLGQGTDTQYF
-	TRBV11-2	TRBD2	TRBJ2-1	TGTGCCAGCAGCTTGACTAGCGGGAGAAAGAATGAGCAGTTCTTC	CASSLTSGRKNEQFF
-	TRBV11-2	TRBD2	TRBJ2-7	TGTGCCAGCAGCTTAGGAAGGGGACTAGCGGGCTCCTACGAGCAGTACTTC	CASSLGRGLAGSYEQYF
-	TRBV27	-	TRBJ1-2	TGTGCCAGCAGCCCTCGAATAACAGGGTTAACGGTGGGCGGCTACACCTTC	CASSPRITGLTVGGYTF
-	TRBV5-1	TRBD1	TRBJ2-1	TGCGCCAGCAGCTCGGGACAGGGGTTGAGTGAGCAGTTCTTC	CASSSGQGLSEQFF
-	TRBV7-9	TRBD2	TRBJ2-1	TGTGCCAGCAGCCTCGGACTAGCGGCTGGCAATGAGCAGTTCTTC	CASSLGLAAGNEQFF
-	TRBV12-3/TRBV12-4	-	TRBJ1-2	TGTGCCAGCGGGTACAGGGCCAACTATGGCTACACCTTC	CASGYRANYGYTF
-	TRBV18	-	TRBJ1-4	TGTGCCAGCTCATCATCAGGGCCTCCTAATGAAAAACTGTTTTTT	CASSSSGPPNEKLFF
-	TRBV25-1	-	TRBJ2-6	TGTGCGACGCAGGGGACCAACTCTGGGGCCAACGTCCTGACTTTC	CATQGTNSGANVLTF